This TCR beta chain was sequenced in a study of cytotoxic CD8 clonotypes in ibrutinib-treated CLL. This CDR3 has 15 residues. Trimming took 1 base from V and 7 from J, leaving 13 bases between them. The germline V gene encodes CDR1 LNHNV and CDR2 YYDKDF (reference sequence). TCRdb's copy holds only in-frame clones and misses some; the assay was immunoSEQ multiplex PCR. This table has 100,000 to 150,000 clones, approximately 85% appearing once. The V gene is TRBV15, the J gene TRBJ1-4; D ambiguous. The starting material was PBMCs, obtained after 24 months of ibrutinib treatment. The receptor was isolated from a human donor with chronic lymphocytic leukemia. The CDR3 DNA reads TGTGCCACCAGCAGAGGGTCATTACAGCTTGAAAAACTGTTTTTT. Translated: CATSRGSLQLEKLFF.